Below are 27 T cell receptor beta chains sequenced from a single sample in a study of neoadjuvant anti-PD-1 for oral cavity cancer. Described time point: after neoadjuvant nivolumab, at surgical resection. The assay was immunoSEQ multiplex PCR, and TCRdb's table has in-frame clones only and misses some. Here the sample spans approximately 10,000 clones, 60% to 75% being singletons. The sequencing used PBMCs, collected after nivolumab (anti-PD-1) treatment. Receptors were obtained from a person aged 40-85 years with oral cavity squamous cell carcinoma.

There are a few counts of this clone. The chain joins TRBV7-9 to TRBJ1-3; TRBD1 agrees at 9 bases. The CDR3 covers 14 residues. The germline V gene has CDR1 SEHNR and CDR2 FQNEAQ (reference sequence). V was pared by 5 bases and J by 4 bases, with 3 bases of the junction left unmatched. The CDR3 reads CASSIGQGGNTIYF. CDR3 nucleotides: TGTGCCAGCAGCATCGGACAGGGGGGAAACACCATATATTTT.

This chain joins TRBV19 and TRBJ1-3; D unclear. Trimming took off 5 bases at V and 0 bases at J, with 11 bases between the two ends. CDR1 is LNHDA and CDR2 is SQIVND in the germline V gene (reference sequence). CDR3 size: 15 residues. CDR3 protein: CASSVGSRSGNTIYF. CDR3 DNA: TGTGCCAGTAGTGTTGGATCCCGCTCTGGAAACACCATATATTTT. Full variable domain (rest looked up from reference TRBV19 and TRBJ1-3): DGGITQSPKYLFRKEGQNVTLSCEQNLNHDAMYWYRQDPGQGLRLIYYSQIVNDFQKGDIAEGYSVSREKKESFPLTVTSAQKNPTAFYLCASSVGSRSGNTIYFGEGSWLTVV.

V is TRBV7-8 and J is TRBJ1-5; 7 nucleotides agree with TRBD1. The V segment lost 5 bases and the J segment 1 base; nucleotides outside the gene matches: 8. This CDR3 region has 16 residues. CDR1 is SGHVS and CDR2 is FQNEAQ in the germline V gene. As DNA, the CDR3 is TGTGCCAGCAGCCACCTGACAGGGCGAAGCAATCAGCCCCAGCATTTT. Translation: CASSHLTGRSNQPQHF.

V and J are TRBV28 and TRBJ1-3; D gene unclear. V was pared by 5 bases and J by 4 bases, with 18 bases between. This CDR3 has 16 amino acids. Germline V CDR1 and CDR2: MDHEN, SYDVKM. CDR3 sequence (DNA): TGTGCCAGCAGTGCACCGGGCTCCGCGTGGGGAAACACCATATATTTT. Its translation: CASSAPGSAWGNTIYF.

The chain is built from TRBV6-5 and TRBJ2-7; D not resolved. The germline gives CDR1 MNHEY, CDR2 SVGAGI. Trimming pared 5 bases from V and 2 bases from J, leaving 16 bases between. The CDR3 loop spans 15 amino acids. In DNA, the CDR3 is TGTGCCAGCAGTACACCCCAAGACATACCCTACGAGCAGTACTTC. This encodes CASSTPQDIPYEQYF.

CDR3 nucleotide sequence: TGTGCCAGCAGCCATACCCAGACAAGCTTGGGGCGAAACTATGGCTACACCTTC. It is translated as CASSHTQTSLGRNYGYTF. The chain has TRBV4-2 and TRBJ1-2, with D tentatively TRBD1 (5 bases). Germline CDR1 and CDR2: LGHNA and YNFKEQ. CDR3 size: 18 residues. With 3 bases removed from V and 2 bases from J, the gap between germline ends came to 22 bases.

The chain is built from TRBV11-3 and TRBJ2-6; 9 bases fit TRBD2. Per germline, CDR1 SGHNT and CDR2 YENEEA. CDR3 length: 19 residues. V gave up 5 bases and J gave up 4 bases; unmatched junction bases: 15. CDR3 sequence (DNA): TGTGCCAGCAGCCCCGAGGGCGGGGGGGCCCTCTCAGGGGCCAACGTCCTGACTTTC. It translates to CASSPEGGGALSGANVLTF. Looking up the rest from reference TRBV11-3 and TRBJ2-6 gives the full variable domain: EAGVVQSPRYKIIEKKQPVAFWCNPISGHNTLYWYLQNLGQGPELLIRYENEEAVDDSQLPKDRFSAERLKGVDSTLKIQPAELGDSAVYLCASSPEGGGALSGANVLTFGAGSRLTVL.

The gene calls are TRBV29-1 and TRBJ2-1; 9 bases line up with TRBD1. Germline V gene data show CDR1 as SQVTM and CDR2 as ANQGSEA. There are 17 residues in the CDR3. Losses at the gene ends were 0 bases for V and 0 bases for J; bases not matched to a gene: 6. This CDR3 is CSVEDGTGTGSYNEQFF. The CDR3 nucleotides read TGCAGCGTTGAAGATGGGACAGGGACGGGCTCCTACAATGAGCAGTTCTTC.

The V and J genes are TRBV11-2 and TRBJ2-7, with 7 bases that match TRBD1. The CDR3 loop spans 14 amino acids. J was trimmed by 3 bases and V by 3 bases; bases with no gene match: 5. Germline V gene data show CDR1 as SGHAT and CDR2 as FQNNGV. In DNA, the CDR3 is TGTGCCAGCAGCTTGCTACGACAGGGCTACGAGCAGTACTTC. Its protein is CASSLLRQGYEQYF.

J is TRBJ1-1 and V is TRBV7-3; D not resolved. V lost 2 bases and J lost 0, with 13 bases in between. CDR3 size: 16 residues. Germline V gene sequence: CDR1 SGHTA, CDR2 FQGTGA. As DNA, the CDR3 is TGTGCCAGCAGCTTAGGCTCTGCCAGAATGAACACTGAAGCTTTCTTT. It specifies CASSLGSARMNTEAFF.

This clone occurred a few times. The chain uses TRBV27 and TRBJ2-7; 9 bases agree with TRBD1. The CDR3 is 13 amino acids. With 4 bases clipped from V and 5 bases from J, the junction kept 3 bases outside the gene matches. Germline CDR1 reads MNHEY; CDR2 reads SMNVEV (reference sequence). The CDR3 here is CASSYRGPDEQYF. The DNA of the CDR3 is TGTGCCAGCAGTTACAGGGGGCCGGACGAGCAGTACTTC.

V is TRBV5-4 and J is TRBJ1-2; the D is unclear. Trimming shortened V by 4 bases and J by 7 bases, and 17 bases separated the two germline ends. This CDR3 region has 14 residues. Looked up from germline, CDR1 is SGHNT and CDR2 is YYREEE (reference sequence). CDR3 amino acids: CASSTPRAGSGYTF. The CDR3, as DNA: TGTGCCAGCAGCACGCCGAGAGCGGGAAGTGGCTACACCTTC.

The chain couples TRBV29-1 to TRBJ2-3; 7 nucleotides align to TRBD2. CDR3 length: 13 amino acids. Germline CDR1 and CDR2: SQVTM and ANQGSEA. With 8 bases clipped from V and 0 bases from J, the junction kept 5 bases outside the gene matches. The CDR3 reads CSTSGTSTDTQYF. The CDR3 nucleotides are TGCAGCACGAGCGGGACCAGCACAGATACGCAGTATTTT.

The chain has TRBV30 and TRBJ1-1; the D gene is possibly TRBD1 (5 bases). Trimming left V 4 bases short and J 4 bases short, with 13 bases between. The CDR3 is made up of 13 amino acids. CDR1 and CDR2 from the germline V gene are GTSNPN and SVGIG (reference sequence). The CDR3 sequence: CAWNGGVGTEAFF. The CDR3 DNA sequence: TGTGCCTGGAACGGGGGAGTGGGCACTGAAGCTTTCTTT.

This clone was counted between two and nine times. The rearrangement links TRBV14 to TRBJ2-7; no clear D gene. Trimming took off 0 bases at V and 6 bases at J, with 18 bases between the two ends. The CDR3 has 16 residues. Germline CDR1 is SGHDN and CDR2 is FVKESK. CDR3 region: CASSQEWAAKFGEQYF. DNA of the CDR3: TGTGCCAGCAGCCAAGAATGGGCGGCAAAGTTCGGCGAGCAGTACTTC.

This clone came up a few times. V is TRBV19 and J is TRBJ2-7; 12 nucleotides line up with TRBD1. CDR3 size: 15 residues. After removal of 5 bases from V and 6 bases from J, the junction contained 8 bases not matched to a gene. Per the germline V gene, CDR1 is LNHDA and CDR2 is SQIVND (reference sequence). The CDR3 DNA reads as TGTGCCAGTAGTCCCCTGGGACAGGGGGCGTCCGAGCAGTACTTC. It yields the protein CASSPLGQGASEQYF.

V and J are TRBV27 and TRBJ1-2, with D tentatively TRBD1 (5 bases). CDR1 MNHEY and CDR2 SMNVEV come from the germline V gene (reference sequence). V was clipped by 6 bases and J by 4 bases, with 6 bases between them. This CDR3 region has 11 residues. This CDR3 reads CASRDIYGYTF. CDR3 sequence (DNA): TGTGCCAGCAGGGACATCTATGGCTACACCTTC.

V gene TRBV6-6 combines with J gene TRBJ1-2; tentatively, D is TRBD1 (6 bases). Germline V gene sequence: CDR1 MNHNY, CDR2 SVGAGI (reference sequence). CDR3 size: 12 residues. Trimming stripped 7 bases from V and 1 base from J, with 7 bases between. The CDR3 region is CASTDSNYGYTF. The CDR3 coding sequence is TGTGCCAGCACGGACAGTAACTATGGCTACACCTTC.

This chain joins TRBV19 and TRBJ1-3; 8 bases agree with TRBD1. This CDR3 is 14 amino acids long. The ends lost 5 bases at V and 7 bases at J; junction bases unmatched: 7. The V gene's germline CDR1 is LNHDA and CDR2 SQIVND (reference sequence). The DNA of the CDR3 is TGTGCCAGTAGTGAACTAAACAGGGGGAACACCATATATTTT. It specifies CASSELNRGNTIYF.

There are a few counts of this clone. The CDR3 loop reads CASTQWGVGNQPQHF. The DNA of the CDR3 is TGTGCCAGCACCCAGTGGGGGGTGGGCAATCAGCCCCAGCATTTT. This sequence joins TRBV6-1 and TRBJ1-5, with TRBD1 as a possible D gene (5 bases). The length of the CDR3 is 15 residues. Deletions cut 7 bases from V and 2 bases from J, with 15 bases between. Germline V gene sequence: CDR1 MNHNS, CDR2 SASEGT.

The V and J genes are TRBV30 and TRBJ1-6; D may be TRBD1 (5 bases). Germline CDR1 is GTSNPN and CDR2 is SVGIG (reference sequence). V was clipped by 0 bases and J by 0 bases, with 12 bases between them. CDR3 length: 17 residues. CDR3 residues: CAWSVPRQSSYNSPLHF. The CDR3 region has the DNA TGTGCCTGGAGTGTCCCCAGACAGAGCTCCTATAATTCACCCCTCCACTTT.

The chain combines TRBV5-8 with TRBJ1-2; 8 nucleotides line up with TRBD1. Germline CDR1 is SGHTS and CDR2 is YDEGEE. The CDR3 spans 14 residues. After removal of 4 bases from V and 4 bases from J, the junction contained 6 bases not matched to a gene. CDR3 coding DNA: TGTGCCAGCAGCGGACAGGGTCATCTCTATGGCTACACCTTC. Its translation is CASSGQGHLYGYTF.

This rearrangement joins TRBV7-2 to TRBJ2-3, with TRBD2 matching 7 bases. Germline CDR1 SGHTA, CDR2 FQGNSA. The CDR3 contains 15 residues. The J segment lost 2 bases and the V segment lost 1 base, leaving 3 bases of the junction unmatched. In DNA, the CDR3 is TGTGCCAGCAGCTTAGGGGACTATTCCACAGATACGCAGTATTTT. It translates to CASSLGDYSTDTQYF. Full variable domain (missing parts from reference TRBV7-2 and TRBJ2-3): GAGVSQSPSNKVTEKGKDVELRCDPISGHTALYWYRQSLGQGLEFLIYFQGNSAPDKSGLPSDRFSAERTGGSVSTLTIQRTQQEDSAVYLCASSLGDYSTDTQYFGPGTRLTVL.

The DNA for the CDR3 is TGTGCCAGCAGCTCCGTTACAGGGATTCATCAGCCCCAGCATTTT. Translating it yields CASSSVTGIHQPQHF. The chain carries TRBV7-2 and TRBJ1-5; D possibly corresponds to TRBD1 (6 bases). The CDR3 length is 15 residues. The germline V and J ends were trimmed by 4 bases and 5 bases, with 15 bases remaining between them. The germline gives CDR1 SGHTA, CDR2 FQGNSA.

The table lists this clone with a few counts. The gene calls are TRBV28 and TRBJ1-3; the D is unclear. Germline V gene lookup returns CDR1 MDHEN and CDR2 SYDVKM. The V and J ends lost 2 bases and 0 bases respectively, with 8 bases between them. The CDR3 is 15 amino acids. The CDR3 DNA reads TGTGCCAGCAGTTTAGGATCTGACTCTGGAAACACCATATATTTT. Its protein product is CASSLGSDSGNTIYF.

The genes are TRBV7-9 and TRBJ1-1; D gene ambiguous. V gave up 2 bases and J gave up 2 bases, with 9 bases separating them. Germline V gene lookup returns CDR1 SEHNR and CDR2 FQNEAQ (reference sequence). CDR3 length: 14 residues. CDR3 sequence (DNA): TGTGCCAGCAGCTTACGAGACCTTAACACTGAAGCTTTCTTT. Translated: CASSLRDLNTEAFF.

This clone has only a few counts. The chain links TRBV15 to TRBJ1-1; D remains unclear. V lost 1 base and J 6 bases, leaving 9 bases between the germline ends. The CDR3 spans 13 residues. Germline loops: CDR1 LNHNV, CDR2 YYDKDF (reference sequence). The CDR3 region has the DNA TGTGCCACCAGCAGAGGGGCTCCCGCTGAAGCTTTCTTT. Amino acids: CATSRGAPAEAFF.